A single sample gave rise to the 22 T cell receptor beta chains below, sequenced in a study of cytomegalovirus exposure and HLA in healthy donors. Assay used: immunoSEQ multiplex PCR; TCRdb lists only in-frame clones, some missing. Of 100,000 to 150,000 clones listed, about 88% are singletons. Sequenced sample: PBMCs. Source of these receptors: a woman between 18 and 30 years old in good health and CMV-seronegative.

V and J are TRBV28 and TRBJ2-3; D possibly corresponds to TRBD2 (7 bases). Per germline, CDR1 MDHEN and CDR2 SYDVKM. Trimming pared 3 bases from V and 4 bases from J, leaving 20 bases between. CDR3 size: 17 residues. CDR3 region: CASSFYPFGGGPDTQYF. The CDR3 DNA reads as TGTGCCAGCAGTTTCTACCCTTTTGGGGGGGGCCCAGATACGCAGTATTTT.

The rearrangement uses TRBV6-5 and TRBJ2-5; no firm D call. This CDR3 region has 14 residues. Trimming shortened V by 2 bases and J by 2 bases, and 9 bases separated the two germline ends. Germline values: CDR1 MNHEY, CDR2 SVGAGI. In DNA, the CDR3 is TGTGCCAGCAGTTACCTACAGAGTCAAGAGACCCAGTACTTC. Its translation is CASSYLQSQETQYF.

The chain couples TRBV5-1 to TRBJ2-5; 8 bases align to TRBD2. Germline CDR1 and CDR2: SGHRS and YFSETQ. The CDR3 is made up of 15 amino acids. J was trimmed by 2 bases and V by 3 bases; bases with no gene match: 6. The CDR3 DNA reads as TGCGCCAGCAGCTACCCCGCGGGGGGTCAAGAGACCCAGTACTTC. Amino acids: CASSYPAGGQETQYF.

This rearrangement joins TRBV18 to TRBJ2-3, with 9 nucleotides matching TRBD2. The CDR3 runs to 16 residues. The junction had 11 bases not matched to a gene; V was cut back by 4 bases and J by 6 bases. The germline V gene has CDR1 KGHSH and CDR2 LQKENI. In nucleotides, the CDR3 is TGTGCCAGCTCACATCGGGCGGGAGGGCCTGCTGATACGCAGTATTTT. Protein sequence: CASSHRAGGPADTQYF. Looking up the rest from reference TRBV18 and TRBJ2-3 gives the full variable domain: NAGVMQNPRHLVRRRGQEARLRCSPMKGHSHVYWYRQLPEEGLKFMVYLQKENIIDESGMPKERFSAEFPKEGPSILRIQQVVRGDSAAYFCASSHRAGGPADTQYFGPGTRLTVL.

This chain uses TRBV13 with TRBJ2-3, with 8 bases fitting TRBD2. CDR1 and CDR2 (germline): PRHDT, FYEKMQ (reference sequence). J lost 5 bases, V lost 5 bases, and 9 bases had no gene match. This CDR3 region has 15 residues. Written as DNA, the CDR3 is TGTGCCAGCAGCCTCGGGCTAGCGGGTGGAGATACGCAGTATTTT. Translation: CASSLGLAGGDTQYF.

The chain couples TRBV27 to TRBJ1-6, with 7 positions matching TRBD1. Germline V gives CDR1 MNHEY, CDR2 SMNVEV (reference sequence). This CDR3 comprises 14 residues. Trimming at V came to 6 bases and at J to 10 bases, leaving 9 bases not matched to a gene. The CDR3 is CASSLNRGRSPLHF. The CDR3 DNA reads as TGTGCCAGCAGCCTGAACAGGGGCCGGTCACCCCTCCACTTT.

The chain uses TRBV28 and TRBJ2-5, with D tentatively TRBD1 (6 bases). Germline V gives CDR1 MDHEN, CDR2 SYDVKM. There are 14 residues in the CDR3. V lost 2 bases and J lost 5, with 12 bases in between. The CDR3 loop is CASSLPGQVETQYF. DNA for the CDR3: TGTGCCAGCAGTTTACCGGGACAAGTGGAGACCCAGTACTTC.

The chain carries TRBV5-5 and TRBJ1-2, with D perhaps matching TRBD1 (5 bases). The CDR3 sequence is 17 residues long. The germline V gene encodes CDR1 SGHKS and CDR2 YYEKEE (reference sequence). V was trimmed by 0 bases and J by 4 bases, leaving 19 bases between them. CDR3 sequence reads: CASSLAADSDAPYGYTF. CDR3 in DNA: TGTGCCAGCAGCTTGGCCGCCGACAGCGATGCCCCCTATGGCTACACCTTC.

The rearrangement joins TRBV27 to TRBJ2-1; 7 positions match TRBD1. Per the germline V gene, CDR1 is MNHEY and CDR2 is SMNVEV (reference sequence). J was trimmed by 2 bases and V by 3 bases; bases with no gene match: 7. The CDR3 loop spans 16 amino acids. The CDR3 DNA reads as TGTGCCAGCAGTTTGGGGGACAGTGGACCCTACAATGAGCAGTTCTTC. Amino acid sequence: CASSLGDSGPYNEQFF.

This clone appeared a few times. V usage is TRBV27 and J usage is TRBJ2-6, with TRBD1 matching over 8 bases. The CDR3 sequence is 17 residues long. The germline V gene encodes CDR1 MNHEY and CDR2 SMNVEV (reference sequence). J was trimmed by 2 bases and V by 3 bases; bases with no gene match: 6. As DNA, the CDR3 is TGTGCCAGCAGTTTTGACAGGGGCATGACTGGGGCCAACGTCCTGACTTTC. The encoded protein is CASSFDRGMTGANVLTF.

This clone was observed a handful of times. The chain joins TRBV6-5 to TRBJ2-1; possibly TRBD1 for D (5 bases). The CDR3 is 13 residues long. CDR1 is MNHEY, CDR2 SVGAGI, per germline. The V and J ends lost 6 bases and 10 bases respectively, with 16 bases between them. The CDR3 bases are TGTGCCAGCAGAAGGGCTCCTTCAGGGGAGCAGTTCTTC. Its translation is CASRRAPSGEQFF.

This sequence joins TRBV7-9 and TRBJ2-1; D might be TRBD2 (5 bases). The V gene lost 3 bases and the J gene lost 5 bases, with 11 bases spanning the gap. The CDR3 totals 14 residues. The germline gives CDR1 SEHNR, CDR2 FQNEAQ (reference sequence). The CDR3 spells CASSLDSGNNEQFF. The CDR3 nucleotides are TGTGCCAGCAGCTTGGACTCGGGAAACAATGAGCAGTTCTTC. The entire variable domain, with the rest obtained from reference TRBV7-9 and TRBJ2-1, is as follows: DTGVSQNPRHKITKRGQNVTFRCDPISEHNRLYWYRQTLGQGPEFLTYFQNEAQLEKSRLLSDRFSAERPKGSFSTLEIQRTEQGDSAMYLCASSLDSGNNEQFFGPGTRLTVL.

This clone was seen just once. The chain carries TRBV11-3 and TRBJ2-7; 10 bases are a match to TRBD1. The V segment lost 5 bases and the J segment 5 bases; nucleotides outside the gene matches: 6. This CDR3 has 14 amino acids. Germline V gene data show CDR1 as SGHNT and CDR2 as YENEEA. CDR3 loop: CASSTGTGEDEQYF. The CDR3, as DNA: TGTGCCAGCAGCACCGGGACAGGGGAGGACGAGCAGTACTTC.

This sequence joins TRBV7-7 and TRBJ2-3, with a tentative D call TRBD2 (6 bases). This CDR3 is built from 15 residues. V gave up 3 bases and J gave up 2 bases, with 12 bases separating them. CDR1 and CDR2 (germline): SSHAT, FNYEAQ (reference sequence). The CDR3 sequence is CASSLGLDHTDTQYF. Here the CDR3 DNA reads TGTGCCAGCAGCTTGGGACTGGACCACACAGATACGCAGTATTTT.

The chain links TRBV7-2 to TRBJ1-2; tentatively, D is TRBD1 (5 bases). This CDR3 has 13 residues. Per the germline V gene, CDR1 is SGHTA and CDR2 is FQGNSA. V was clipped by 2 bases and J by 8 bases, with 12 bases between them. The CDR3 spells CASSLSGAVGYTF. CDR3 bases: TGTGCCAGCAGCTTATCTGGGGCGGTCGGCTACACCTTC.

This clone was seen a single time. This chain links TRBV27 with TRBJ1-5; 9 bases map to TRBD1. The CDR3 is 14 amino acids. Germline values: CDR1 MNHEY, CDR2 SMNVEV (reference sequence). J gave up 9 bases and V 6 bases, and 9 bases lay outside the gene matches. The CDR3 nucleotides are TGTGCCAGCAGCCGGACAGGGGCCTTTGGGCCCCAGCATTTT. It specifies CASSRTGAFGPQHF.

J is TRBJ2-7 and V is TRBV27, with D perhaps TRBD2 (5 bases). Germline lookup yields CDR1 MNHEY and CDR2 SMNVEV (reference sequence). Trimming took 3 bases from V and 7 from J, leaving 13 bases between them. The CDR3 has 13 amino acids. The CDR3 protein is CASSFVGPGEQYF. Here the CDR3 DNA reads TGTGCCAGCAGTTTTGTAGGGCCGGGGGAGCAGTACTTC.

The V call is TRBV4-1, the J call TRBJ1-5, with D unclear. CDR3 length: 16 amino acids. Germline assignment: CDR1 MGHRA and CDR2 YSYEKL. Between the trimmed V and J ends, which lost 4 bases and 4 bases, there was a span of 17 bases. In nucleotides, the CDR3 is TGCGCCAGCAGCCCCGATTGGGCCTCACCTAATCAGCCCCAGCATTTT. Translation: CASSPDWASPNQPQHF.

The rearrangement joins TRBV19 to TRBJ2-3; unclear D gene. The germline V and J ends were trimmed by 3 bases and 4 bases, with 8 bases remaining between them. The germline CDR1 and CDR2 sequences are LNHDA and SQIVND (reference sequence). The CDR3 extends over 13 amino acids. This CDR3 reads CASSIGLADTQYF. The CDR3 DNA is TGTGCCAGTAGTATCGGGTTGGCAGATACGCAGTATTTT.

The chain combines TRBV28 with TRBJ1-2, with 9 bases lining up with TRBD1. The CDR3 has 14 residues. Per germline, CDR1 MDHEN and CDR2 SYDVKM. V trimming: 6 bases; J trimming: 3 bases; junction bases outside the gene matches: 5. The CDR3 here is CASSRTGEDYGYTF. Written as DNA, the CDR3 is TGTGCCAGCAGCCGGACAGGGGAGGACTATGGCTACACCTTC.

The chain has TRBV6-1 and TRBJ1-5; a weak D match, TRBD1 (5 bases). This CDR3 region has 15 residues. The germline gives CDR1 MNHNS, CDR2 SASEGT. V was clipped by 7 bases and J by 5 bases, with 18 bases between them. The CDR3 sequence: CASISNLGGDQPQHF. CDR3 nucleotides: TGTGCCAGCATCTCCAATTTGGGGGGAGATCAGCCCCAGCATTTT.

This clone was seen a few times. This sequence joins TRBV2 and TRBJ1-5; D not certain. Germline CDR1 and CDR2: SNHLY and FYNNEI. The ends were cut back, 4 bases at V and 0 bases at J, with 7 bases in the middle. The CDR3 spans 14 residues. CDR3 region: CASSVQYSNQPQHF. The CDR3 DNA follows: TGTGCCAGCAGTGTTCAGTATAGCAATCAGCCCCAGCATTTT.